This passage covers 3 T cell receptor beta chains from one sample sequenced in a study of T cell responses to AZD1222 COVID-19 vaccine. Generated by immunoSEQ multiplex PCR, the TCRdb table keeps only in-frame clones and is missing some. The sample yields some 130,000 clones, about nine tenths seen once. The material was peripheral blood, obtained 28 days after the second AZD1222 dose. The receptors were gathered from an adult who received the AZD1222 COVID-19 vaccine.

This clone appeared a single time. This rearrangement joins TRBV12-5 to TRBJ1-2; D is undetermined. The V end lost 0 bases, the J end lost 0 bases, and 11 bases lay between the germline ends. Germline V gene sequence: CDR1 LGHNT, CDR2 FRNRAP. This CDR3 has 16 residues. This CDR3 reads CASGLVWADPNYGYTF. CDR3 bases: TGTGCTAGTGGTTTGGTATGGGCGGATCCTAACTATGGCTACACCTTC.

Regarding this clone: One end of the junction fails to match germline, which may point to a read error. The chain uses TRBV2 and TRBJ1-6; a possible D gene is TRBD1 (6 bases). The CDR3 length is 15 residues. Germline V CDR1 and CDR2: SNHLY, FYNNEI. CDR3 nucleotides: TGTGCCAGCAGGGAAGCGGGGGGCCATAATTCACCCCTCCACTTT. It yields the protein CASREAGGHNSPLHF.

V gene TRBV28 combines with J gene TRBJ1-2; 12 bases map to TRBD1. Losses at the gene ends were 0 bases for V and 1 base for J; bases not matched to a gene: 3. Germline assignment: CDR1 MDHEN and CDR2 SYDVKM. CDR3 length equals 17 residues. The CDR3: CASSLWGQGANNYGYTF. CDR3 in DNA: TGTGCCAGCAGTTTATGGGGACAGGGGGCCAATAACTATGGCTACACCTTC.